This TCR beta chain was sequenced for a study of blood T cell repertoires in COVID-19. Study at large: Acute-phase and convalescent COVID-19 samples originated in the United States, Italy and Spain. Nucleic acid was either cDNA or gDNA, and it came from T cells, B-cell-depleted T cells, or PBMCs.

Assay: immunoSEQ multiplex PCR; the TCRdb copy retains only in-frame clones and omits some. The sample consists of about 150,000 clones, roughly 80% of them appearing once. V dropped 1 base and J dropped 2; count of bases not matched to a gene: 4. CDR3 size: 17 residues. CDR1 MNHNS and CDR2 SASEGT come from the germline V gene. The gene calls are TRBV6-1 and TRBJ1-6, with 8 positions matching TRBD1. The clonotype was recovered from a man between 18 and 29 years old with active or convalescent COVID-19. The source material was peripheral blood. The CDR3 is CASSEEDRGTYNSPLHF. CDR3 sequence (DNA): TGTGCCAGCAGTGAAGAAGACAGGGGAACCTATAATTCACCCCTCCACTTT.